This T cell receptor (beta chain) was found in a study of blood T cell repertoires in COVID-19 (dated by TCRdb to 2020 to 2021). In terms of the full investigation: The collaborator samples originated in the United States, Italy and Spain and spanned the acute and convalescent phases of COVID-19. The material from the prospective study consisted of cDNA or gDNA derived from T cells, B-cell-depleted T cells, or PBMCs. The dataset comprised deeply sampled blood TCRbeta repertoires from subjects exposed to, actively infected with, or recovered from COVID-19. The repertoires were released in a freely available public database meant as a resource for research on the immune response to SARS-CoV-2. Samples came from the ongoing ImmuneRACE study (first 160 participants) plus 1,254 subjects from 6 global collaborators. The sample metadata nearly always contained a de-identified subject ID, COVID-19 status, age in years and sex. Where available, HLA class I and class II types were obtained from metadata supplied by the sample provider rather than from assay-based typing.

On this clone itself: This clone's antigen is unknown. Nothing much larger sits one base from this clone, and base qualities are not available.

Collaborating institutions collected whole blood in K2EDTA tubes following their own protocols. For TCRbeta analysis, collaborators shipped samples in one of three forms: frozen whole blood, isolated PBMCs, or DNA extracted from either of those sample types. V and J lose 0 bases and 7 bases, and a span of 9 bases separates them. Sequences MNHEY (CDR1) and SMNVEV (CDR2) are obtained from the germline V gene (reference sequence). Spanning cysteine to phenylalanine, the CDR3 consists of 13 amino acids. The entry retains the CDR3 DNA only, 39 bases that are in frame from base 1. Overall study outcomes, separate from this receptor: The quantity of clinical and demographic metadata differed by source and by participant and was supplied without curation.

TCRbeta CDR3 regions were amplified from genomic DNA by means of the immunoSEQ Assay, a bias-controlled multiplex PCR. In the paper's pipeline: Nucleated cell counts per sample were estimated from amplification of reference gene primers within the assay. To quantify the absolute abundance of each unique TCRbeta CDR3 rearrangement, sequence reads were collapsed and filtered. For each sample, productive Simpson clonality was calculated as the square root of Simpson's diversity index across productive rearrangements. TCRdb's version of the immuneACCESS table is confined to in-frame rearrangements and falls short of the full clone set. An unresolved V gene accounts for under half of the shortfall where checked; the remainder is of unknown origin. That table gives V, J and clone size, and the DNA gave D and trimming. The sample table shows 100,000 or so clones, and about 91% are seen once. The ten top clones hold 4% to 4.5% of the sample.

This chain joins TRBV27 to TRBJ1-1; no D segment can be confidently identified. Sequencing input: peripheral blood. The clonotype comes from a man younger than 35 with acute or convalescent COVID-19. The DNA is TGTGCCAGCAGTTTATCAGCGGAGTTTGAAGCTTTCTTT. This gives the protein CASSLSAEFEAFF.